Below are 19 T cell receptor beta chains sequenced from a single sample in a study of T cells after yellow fever vaccination. TCRdb independently ran MiXCR on the 5' RACE reads; one entry per CDR3 protein. Among about 500,000 distinct CDR3 sequences listed, 17% were seen once. Sequencing used PBMCs, obtained about 5 days after the first yellow fever vaccination. These receptors originate from a man between 18 and 35 years old who received the YFV17D yellow fever vaccine.

J is TRBJ2-1 and V is TRBV11-3, with 8 bases identical to TRBD2. The CDR3 runs to 11 residues. Germline CDR1 and CDR2: SGHNT and YENEEA. The V gene end was trimmed by 6 bases and the J gene end by 11 bases; junction bases not matched to a gene: 3. CDR3 in DNA: TGTGCCAGCAGTAATAGCGGGAAGCAGTTCTTC. Its translation: CASSNSGKQFF. Combining the CDR3 with reference TRBV11-3 and TRBJ2-1 gives the whole variable domain EAGVVQSPRYKIIEKKQPVAFWCNPISGHNTLYWYLQNLGQGPELLIRYENEEAVDDSQLPKDRFSAERLKGVDSTLKIQPAELGDSAVYLCASSNSGKQFFGPGTRLTVL.

The chain employs TRBV27 and TRBJ1-1; a possible D gene is TRBD1 (5 bases). Germline V gene sequence: CDR1 MNHEY, CDR2 SMNVEV (reference sequence). CDR3 length: 15 amino acids. The ends were cut back, 7 bases at V and 0 bases at J, with 15 bases in the middle. CDR3 in DNA: TGTGCCAGCACCCCTACCCGACAGCTGAACACTGAAGCTTTCTTT. Its protein is CASTPTRQLNTEAFF.

This clonotype was detected only a few times. The V call is TRBV6-1, the J call TRBJ1-4, with TRBD1 matching 8 bases. Germline-derived CDR1 and CDR2 are MNHNS and SASEGT. The CDR3 sequence is 15 residues long. Trimming at V came to 2 bases and at J to 5 bases, leaving 4 bases not matched to a gene. CDR3 protein: CASSEINRGNEKLFF. The CDR3 nucleotides are TGTGCCAGCAGTGAAATAAACAGGGGGAATGAAAAACTGTTTTTT.

The chain has TRBV11-1 and TRBJ2-6; perhaps D is TRBD1 or TRBD2 (5 bases each). CDR3 length: 18 residues. The V end lost 3 bases, the J end lost 1 base, and 16 bases lay between the germline ends. Germline V gene sequence: CDR1 SGHAT, CDR2 FQDESV (reference sequence). The CDR3 DNA reads TGTGCCAGCAGCTTCGACAGATCCCGGGGTTCTGGGGCCAACGTCCTGACTTTC. This encodes CASSFDRSRGSGANVLTF. The full variable domain, with the rest looked up from reference TRBV11-1 and TRBJ2-6, is EAEVAQSPRYKITEKSQAVAFWCDPISGHATLYWYRQILGQGPELLVQFQDESVVDDSQLPKDRFSAERLKGVDSTLKIQPAELGDSAMYLCASSFDRSRGSGANVLTFGAGSRLTVL.

The rearrangement uses TRBV21-1 and TRBJ2-2; the D call TRBD1 from the table was never checked on the DNA. TRBV21-1 is shown as a pseudogene. This CDR3 has 15 amino acids. CDR3 sequence: CASSKACRGTGELFF. The CDR3 DNA reads as TGTGCCAGCAGCAAAGCATGCAGGGGCACCGGGGAGCTGTTTTTT.

This clonotype occurred a few times. This chain joins TRBV28 and TRBJ1-1, with a possible D match to TRBD1 (6 bases). Germline V gene data show CDR1 as MDHEN and CDR2 as SYDVKM. Trimming pared 6 bases from V and 1 base from J, leaving 12 bases between. This CDR3 is 14 amino acids long. The CDR3 nucleotides read TGTGCCAGCAGCCCTACAGGGACGAACACTGAAGCTTTCTTT. Translated: CASSPTGTNTEAFF.

This chain joins TRBV7-2 and TRBJ1-1; D remains ambiguous. Trimming took off 5 bases at V and 2 bases at J, with 9 bases between the two ends. Germline V gene data show CDR1 as SGHTA and CDR2 as FQGNSA. CDR3 length: 13 amino acids. For the CDR3, the DNA is TGTGCCAGCAGCCCCCAGCCAAACACTGAAGCTTTCTTT. This gives the protein CASSPQPNTEAFF.

This clonotype was detected a few times. The CDR3: CASSYGLAGDSDTQYF. The CDR3, as DNA: TGTGCCAGCAGTTACGGACTAGCGGGGGACTCAGATACGCAGTATTTT. This chain joins TRBV6-5 and TRBJ2-3; 13 positions agree with TRBD2. The J segment lost 4 bases and the V segment lost 2 bases, leaving 3 bases of the junction unmatched. This CDR3 spans 16 amino acids. Germline-derived CDR1 and CDR2 are MNHEY and SVGAGI.

This clonotype was detected a few times. This chain links TRBV20-1 with TRBJ1-4; 8 bases fit TRBD1. Per the germline V gene, CDR1 is DFQATT and CDR2 is SNEGSKA (reference sequence). Trimming removed 1 base from V and 7 bases from J; junction bases left unmatched: 5. The CDR3 is 14 amino acids. CDR3 region: CSARVSRGREKLFF. For the CDR3, the DNA is TGCAGTGCTAGAGTCTCCAGGGGGCGTGAAAAACTGTTTTTT.

This clonotype was observed a few times. V gene TRBV6-2 or TRBV6-3 combines with J gene TRBJ1-1; TRBD1 might be the D (5 bases). The V gene lost 7 bases and the J gene lost 4 bases, with 19 bases spanning the gap. Germline-derived CDR1 and CDR2 are MNHEY and SVGEGT. CDR3 length equals 15 residues. CDR3: CASMAEARGGTEAFF. The CDR3 coding sequence is TGTGCCAGCATGGCCGAGGCGCGGGGGGGCACTGAAGCTTTCTTT.

The CDR3 region is CASAGANVLTF. CDR3 nucleotides: TGTGCCAGCGCTGGGGCCAACGTCCTGACTTTC. The V and J genes are TRBV28 and TRBJ2-6; D is unclear. Germline V gives CDR1 MDHEN, CDR2 SYDVKM. With 8 bases removed from V and 2 bases from J, the gap between germline ends came to 1 base. The CDR3 runs to 11 residues.

This clonotype was found many times. The rearrangement links TRBV6-4 to TRBJ2-3; a possible D gene is TRBD2 (7 bases). Per the germline V gene, CDR1 is MRHNA and CDR2 is SNTAGT. Trimming removed 2 bases from V and 4 bases from J, with 10 bases in between. This CDR3 spans 14 amino acids. The CDR3 coding sequence is TGTGCCAGCAGTGACGGGGGGGCCTCAGATACGCAGTATTTT. Translation gives CASSDGGASDTQYF.

This chain joins TRBV7-2 and TRBJ2-3, with unresolved D. This CDR3 is built from 14 residues. The germline CDR1 and CDR2 sequences are SGHTA and FQGNSA. Trimming pared 1 base from V and 2 bases from J, leaving 7 bases between. The CDR3 sequence is CASSLDGHTDTQYF. The CDR3 DNA follows: TGTGCCAGCAGCTTAGATGGCCACACAGATACGCAGTATTTT.

The chain carries TRBV6-2 or TRBV6-3 and TRBJ2-7; the match to TRBD2 covers 8 bases. CDR1 and CDR2 (germline): MNHEY, SVGEGT. This CDR3 is 12 amino acids long. The ends lost 7 bases at V and 9 bases at J; junction bases unmatched: 8. The CDR3 region is CASTTAGGRQYF. DNA of the CDR3: TGTGCCAGCACAACGGCGGGGGGCCGGCAGTACTTC.

This clonotype was picked up a small number of times. The rearrangement uses TRBV7-8 and TRBJ2-3; 14 bases fit TRBD2. This CDR3 comprises 20 residues. CDR1 and CDR2 from the germline V gene are SGHVS and FQNEAQ. J was trimmed by 0 bases and V by 0 bases; bases with no gene match: 8. CDR3 nucleotide sequence: TGTGCCAGCAGCTTAGCGGTCCCGACTAGCGGGGGGGGTAGCACAGATACGCAGTATTTT. It is translated as CASSLAVPTSGGGSTDTQYF.

This clonotype was picked up many times. This chain links TRBV29-1 with TRBJ2-7; 9 bases agree with TRBD1. The J segment lost 2 bases and the V segment lost 2 bases, leaving 7 bases of the junction unmatched. The CDR3 extends over 15 amino acids. Germline V gene sequence: CDR1 SQVTM, CDR2 ANQGSEA. In nucleotides, the CDR3 is TGCAGCGTTGAAAGGACAGGGGCAGGCGCCTACGAGCAGTACTTC. It specifies CSVERTGAGAYEQYF.

This clonotype was counted many times. The chain combines TRBV4-1 with TRBJ2-4, with D uncertain. There are 14 residues in the CDR3. Germline-derived CDR1 and CDR2 are MGHRA and YSYEKL. The V and J ends lost 3 bases and 0 bases respectively, with 6 bases between them. DNA for the CDR3: TGCGCCAGCAGCCAGCCCCTAGCCAAAAACATTCAGTACTTC. It yields the protein CASSQPLAKNIQYF.

In its sample, this clonotype was seen a few times. The chain recombines TRBV3-1 with TRBJ1-2, with D perhaps TRBD1 (5 bases). V shed 4 bases and J shed 5 bases, with 20 bases lying between them. The germline V gene encodes CDR1 LGHDT and CDR2 YNNKEL (reference sequence). The CDR3 has 16 residues. The CDR3 spells CASSLTITGTLYGYTF. The CDR3 DNA is TGTGCCAGCAGCCTTACTATTACCGGGACGTTATATGGCTACACCTTC.

This clonotype was found a few times. The V call is TRBV4-1, the J call TRBJ1-6; no clear D. V was clipped by 4 bases and J by 6 bases, with 16 bases between them. There are 16 residues in the CDR3. Germline CDR1 reads MGHRA; CDR2 reads YSYEKL. The chain's CDR3 is CASSPRPATGNSPLHF. CDR3 nucleotide sequence: TGCGCCAGCAGCCCACGACCCGCCACGGGTAATTCACCCCTCCACTTT.